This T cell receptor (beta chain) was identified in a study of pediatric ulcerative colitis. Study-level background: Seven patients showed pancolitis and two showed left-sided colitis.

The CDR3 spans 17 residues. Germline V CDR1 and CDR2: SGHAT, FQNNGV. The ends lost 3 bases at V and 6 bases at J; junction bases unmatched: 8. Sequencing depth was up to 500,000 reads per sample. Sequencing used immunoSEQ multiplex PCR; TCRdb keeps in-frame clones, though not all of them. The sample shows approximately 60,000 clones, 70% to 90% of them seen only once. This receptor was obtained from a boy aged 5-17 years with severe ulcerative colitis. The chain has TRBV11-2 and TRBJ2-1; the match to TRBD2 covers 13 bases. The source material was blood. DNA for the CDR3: TGTGCCAGCAGCTTCTCCAGACTAGCGGGAGGCCGCAATGAGCAGTTCTTC. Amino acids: CASSFSRLAGGRNEQFF.